These 24 T cell receptor beta chains were sequenced from one sample in a study of blood T cell repertoires in COVID-19. The protocol was immunoSEQ multiplex PCR, while the TCRdb copy is restricted to in-frame clones and leaves out a portion. In the table there are a few hundred thousand clones, around 87% of which are singletons. The sequenced material came from peripheral blood. These receptors were collected from a woman aged 45-59 years who had recovered from COVID-19.

CDR3 DNA sequence: TGTGCCATCAGTGAGCTTCGGAACTATGGCTACACCTTC. Translated: CAISELRNYGYTF. V is TRBV10-3 and J is TRBJ1-2; D ambiguous. This CDR3 is built from 13 residues. Trimming removed 2 bases at V and 2 bases at J, with 6 bases between. Per germline, CDR1 ENHRY and CDR2 SYGVKD.

Details on this clone: In the same sample, other DNA sequences code for this CDR3. The gene calls are TRBV7-2 and TRBJ2-2, with 9 nucleotides matching TRBD2. Germline V gene data show CDR1 as SGHTA and CDR2 as FQGNSA. This CDR3 has 16 residues. The J segment lost 2 bases and the V segment lost 1 base, leaving 2 bases of the junction unmatched. The CDR3 DNA sequence: TGTGCCAGCAGCTTAGGACTAGCGGCTAACACCGGGGAGCTGTTTTTT. It translates to CASSLGLAANTGELFF.

This chain connects TRBV7-9 to TRBJ2-1, with D perhaps matching TRBD2 (5 bases). The CDR3 covers 15 residues. The germline V and J ends were trimmed by 5 bases and 7 bases, with 18 bases remaining between them. Germline CDR1 reads SEHNR; CDR2 reads FQNEAQ (reference sequence). The chain's CDR3 is CASSLSSGSENEQFF. The DNA for the CDR3 is TGTGCCAGCAGCCTCAGCTCGGGGAGCGAAAATGAGCAGTTCTTC.

This rearrangement joins TRBV19 to TRBJ2-6; possible D gene TRBD2, 5 bases. This CDR3 has 16 amino acids. CDR1 is LNHDA and CDR2 is SQIVND in the germline V gene (reference sequence). The V end was cut by 8 bases, the J end by 0 bases, with 14 bases between. CDR3 in amino acids: CASRTIGVSGANVLTF. For the CDR3, the DNA is TGTGCCAGTCGGACCATCGGGGTCTCTGGGGCCAACGTCCTGACTTTC.

The chain has TRBV5-4 and TRBJ1-1, with D perhaps matching TRBD1 (5 bases). Trimming shortened V by 2 bases and J by 0 bases, and 8 bases separated the two germline ends. Germline loops: CDR1 SGHNT, CDR2 YYREEE (reference sequence). This CDR3 contains 14 residues. CDR3 region: CASSLQAVNTEAFF. The CDR3 coding sequence is TGTGCCAGCAGCTTACAGGCCGTGAACACTGAAGCTTTCTTT.

V gene TRBV15 combines with J gene TRBJ1-2, with 10 bases aligning to TRBD1. Germline V gene data show CDR1 as LNHNV and CDR2 as YYDKDF (reference sequence). The CDR3 has 14 residues. V gave up 5 bases and J gave up 7 bases; unmatched junction bases: 7. Here the CDR3 reads CATSLDRGDSGYTF. The CDR3 DNA follows: TGTGCCACCAGCTTGGACAGGGGGGATTCTGGCTACACCTTC.

This clone was seen just once. This sequence joins TRBV3-1 (or the pseudogene TRBV3-2) and TRBJ2-3; perhaps TRBD2 as D (6 bases). Between the trimmed V and J ends, which lost 6 bases and 5 bases, there was a span of 9 bases. The germline V gene has CDR1 LGHDT and CDR2 YNNKEL (reference sequence). This CDR3 region has 12 residues. CDR3: CASRAAGDTQYF. Here the CDR3 DNA reads TGTGCCAGCAGGGCAGCGGGAGATACGCAGTATTTT.

CDR3 nucleotides: TGTGCCAGTAGTACCTACAGAAATGAAAAACTGTTTTTT. Translating it yields CASSTYRNEKLFF. The chain joins TRBV19 to TRBJ1-4, with unresolved D. Trimming pared 4 bases from V and 5 bases from J, leaving 8 bases between. The germline V gene encodes CDR1 LNHDA and CDR2 SQIVND (reference sequence). CDR3 size: 13 residues.

The chain recombines TRBV28 with TRBJ2-7, with 11 bases that match TRBD2. Unmatched junction bases numbered 9, after V lost 5 bases and J lost 0 bases. CDR3 length equals 17 residues. CDR1 and CDR2 from the germline V gene are MDHEN and SYDVKM. In nucleotides, the CDR3 is TGTGCCAGCAGTCCCAGGCTGGGACTAGCGGTCTCCTACGAGCAGTACTTC. The encoded protein is CASSPRLGLAVSYEQYF.

The chain is built from TRBV30 and TRBJ1-5; a weak D match, TRBD1 (5 bases). Trimming cost V 0 bases and J 6 bases, with 9 bases left between them. CDR1 and CDR2 from the germline V gene are GTSNPN and SVGIG (reference sequence). There are 13 residues in the CDR3. The CDR3 sequence: CAWSVAGLQPQHF. The DNA for the CDR3 is TGTGCCTGGAGTGTAGCGGGGCTTCAGCCCCAGCATTTT.

The rearrangement links TRBV5-5 to TRBJ2-1, with unresolved D. The germline gives CDR1 SGHKS, CDR2 YYEKEE (reference sequence). Deletions cut 4 bases from V and 6 bases from J, with 20 bases between. The CDR3 runs 16 residues. CDR3 in amino acids: CASSRGPSPESNEQFF. Here the CDR3 DNA reads TGTGCCAGCAGCCGCGGCCCCAGTCCGGAGTCCAATGAGCAGTTCTTC.

This chain links TRBV4-2 with TRBJ2-2; the match to TRBD2 covers 7 bases. CDR1 and CDR2 from the germline V gene are LGHNA and YNFKEQ. The CDR3 runs 16 residues. V dropped 5 bases and J dropped 0; count of bases not matched to a gene: 6. CDR3 bases: TGTGCCAGCAGCTCCCGGGCGGGAGCGAACACCGGGGAGCTGTTTTTT. It encodes CASSSRAGANTGELFF.

The genes are TRBV19 and TRBJ1-5; D is possibly TRBD1 (6 bases). The germline V and J ends were trimmed by 1 base and 3 bases, with 13 bases remaining between them. Germline V gives CDR1 LNHDA, CDR2 SQIVND (reference sequence). The CDR3 has 16 residues. CDR3 coding DNA: TGTGCCAGTAGTATAGGGACAGCCCGTAACAATCAGCCCCAGCATTTT. Translating gives CASSIGTARNNQPQHF.

The chain employs TRBV9 and TRBJ2-7, with D possibly matching TRBD2 (6 bases). Trimming stripped 3 bases from V and 0 bases from J, with 13 bases between. This CDR3 is built from 15 residues. Germline lookup yields CDR1 SGDLS and CDR2 YYNGEE. The CDR3 region has the DNA TGTGCCAGCAGCGCCCCATTCGGGAGCTCCTACGAGCAGTACTTC. Translation: CASSAPFGSSYEQYF.

Concerning this clone: Other DNA sequences within the sample encode an identical CDR3. The V gene is TRBV19, the J gene TRBJ1-1; 7 nucleotides align to TRBD1. J was trimmed by 3 bases and V by 5 bases; bases with no gene match: 3. Germline V gives CDR1 LNHDA, CDR2 SQIVND (reference sequence). CDR3 length equals 13 residues. CDR3 sequence reads: CASSSTGDTEAFF. Written as DNA, the CDR3 is TGTGCCAGTAGTTCCACAGGGGACACTGAAGCTTTCTTT.

The chain combines TRBV7-2 with TRBJ2-1, with TRBD2 matching 12 bases. CDR3 size: 14 residues. With V trimmed by 5 bases and J by 10 bases, 6 bases remained unmatched. Germline CDR1 SGHTA, CDR2 FQGNSA. CDR3 loop: CASSQRLAGDEQFF. CDR3 DNA sequence: TGTGCCAGCAGCCAACGACTAGCGGGAGACGAGCAGTTCTTC.

This rearrangement joins TRBV30 to TRBJ1-3; D gene ambiguous. V was shortened by 5 bases and J by 0 bases, with 8 bases between the two germline ends. The CDR3 has 13 amino acids. Looked up from germline, CDR1 is GTSNPN and CDR2 is SVGIG (reference sequence). CDR3 protein: CAWVSYSGNTIYF. The CDR3 nucleotides read TGTGCCTGGGTCTCTTACTCTGGAAACACCATATATTTT. Together with reference TRBV30 and TRBJ1-3, the CDR3 gives the full variable domain: SQTIHQWPATLVQPVGSPLSLECTVEGTSNPNLYWYRQAAGRGLQLLFYSVGIGQISSEVPQNLSASRPQDRQFILSSKKLLLSDSGFYLCAWVSYSGNTIYFGEGSWLTVV.

V and J are TRBV2 and TRBJ2-1; 10 positions agree with TRBD2. This CDR3 is 20 amino acids long. Germline V gene lookup returns CDR1 SNHLY and CDR2 FYNNEI. Germline trimming cut 6 bases from V and 4 bases from J; bases unmatched to any gene: 21. The CDR3: CASSGKTVGLAGVGYNEQFF. Here the CDR3 DNA reads TGTGCCAGCAGCGGCAAGACCGTCGGGCTAGCGGGGGTCGGTTACAATGAGCAGTTCTTC. The full variable domain, completed using reference TRBV2 and TRBJ2-1, is EPEVTQTPSHQVTQMGQEVILRCVPISNHLYFYWYRQILGQKVEFLVSFYNNEISEKSEIFDDQFSVERPDGSNFTLKIRSTKLEDSAMYFCASSGKTVGLAGVGYNEQFFGPGTRLTVL.

The chain uses TRBV5-1 and TRBJ2-3; D perhaps matches TRBD1 (6 bases). This CDR3 spans 14 amino acids. CDR1 is SGHRS, CDR2 YFSETQ, per germline. Trimming shortened V by 4 bases and J by 0 bases, and 9 bases separated the two germline ends. The CDR3 DNA follows: TGCGCCAGCAGCCCGGGACAAAGCACAGATACGCAGTATTTT. Amino acid sequence: CASSPGQSTDTQYF.

The chain has TRBV7-9 and TRBJ2-2; 7 nucleotides line up with TRBD2. Germline CDR1 SEHNR, CDR2 FQNEAQ (reference sequence). The CDR3 is 16 amino acids. V lost 3 bases and J lost 6; bases outside the gene matches: 10. CDR3 DNA sequence: TGTGCCAGCAGCTTTCCGGGACTAAGTCATCCCGGGGAGCTGTTTTTT. Translated: CASSFPGLSHPGELFF.

This sequence joins TRBV19 and TRBJ2-1; possibly TRBD1 for D (5 bases). Germline V gene sequence: CDR1 LNHDA, CDR2 SQIVND (reference sequence). The V end lost 6 bases, the J end lost 2 bases, and 11 bases lay between the germline ends. The CDR3 extends over 14 amino acids. The CDR3 reads CASSPTAAYNEQFF. The CDR3 DNA sequence: TGTGCCAGTAGCCCGACAGCAGCCTACAATGAGCAGTTCTTC.

The genes are TRBV29-1 and TRBJ2-7; D is unclear. V was pared by 0 bases and J by 2 bases, with 8 bases between. The CDR3 has 13 amino acids. Germline CDR1 is SQVTM and CDR2 is ANQGSEA. Written as DNA, the CDR3 is TGCAGCGTTGAAGATCCGGTCACCTACGAGCAGTACTTC. Amino acid sequence: CSVEDPVTYEQYF.

The chain joins TRBV19 to TRBJ1-1, with D tentatively TRBD1 (6 bases). Germline CDR1 and CDR2: LNHDA and SQIVND (reference sequence). The CDR3 has 13 residues. Trimming cost V 5 bases and J 5 bases, with 12 bases left between them. This CDR3 is CASSLGAQTEAFF. The DNA for the CDR3 is TGTGCCAGTAGTTTGGGGGCGCAAACTGAAGCTTTCTTT.

This chain uses TRBV30 with TRBJ2-7; TRBD1 agrees at 10 bases. This CDR3 is 14 amino acids long. After removal of 3 bases from V and 4 bases from J, the junction contained 6 bases not matched to a gene. Germline assignment: CDR1 GTSNPN and CDR2 SVGIG (reference sequence). CDR3 loop: CAWRKRTGGYEQYF. The CDR3 DNA follows: TGTGCCTGGAGAAAAAGGACAGGGGGGTACGAGCAGTACTTC.